The 22 T cell receptor beta chains below come from one sample, sequenced in a study of molecular identifiers for immune sequencing clone quantification. Each CDR3 protein gets one entry after TCRdb re-called the PCR reads with MiXCR. The sample has approximately 500,000 distinct CDR3 sequences, approximately 25% seen once. The specimen was naive CD8+ T cells from blood, with Jurkat cell RNA spiked in. Documented subset: FACS-sorted CD8+CD4-CCR7+CD45RA+ naive T cells. The receptors stem from a human donor in good health. Some libraries in this study had Jurkat cell RNA spiked in.

This clonotype was observed a handful of times. The chain employs TRBV6-2 or TRBV6-3 and TRBJ2-2; tentative D call: TRBD1 (6 bases). V lost 5 bases and J 6 bases, leaving 19 bases between the germline ends. CDR3 length: 16 amino acids. Looked up from germline, CDR1 is MNHEY and CDR2 is SVGEGT. CDR3 coding DNA: TGTGCCAGCAGTGACGGGACAATCGATTGGGCCGGGGAGCTGTTTTTT. It is translated as CASSDGTIDWAGELFF.

The chain employs TRBV12-3 or TRBV12-4 and TRBJ1-1; D is ambiguous. Trimming left V 7 bases short and J 4 bases short, with 13 bases between. This CDR3 is built from 13 residues. The CDR3 is CASTLHERTEAFF. CDR3 in DNA: TGTGCCAGCACCCTTCATGAACGCACTGAAGCTTTCTTT.

V gene TRBV25-1 combines with J gene TRBJ1-2, with D perhaps TRBD1 (5 bases). V lost 5 bases and J lost 6, with 25 bases in between. The CDR3 contains 17 residues. The germline V gene has CDR1 MGHDK and CDR2 SYGVNS. In nucleotides, the CDR3 is TGTGCCAGCAGTCTTCGGTCCCGGGGGAACCGGGGACATGGCTACACCTTC. Translation gives CASSLRSRGNRGHGYTF.

This clonotype was seen once. A single base separates this from a much larger clone, so it may be a read error. The CDR3, as DNA: TGTGCCAGCAGCCTCCCGACAGGTCCGAACACTGAAGCTCTCTTT. Translation: CASSLPTGPNTEALF. The V call is TRBV7-9, the J call TRBJ1-1; possibly TRBD1 for D (6 bases). Germline values: CDR1 SEHNR, CDR2 FQNEAQ (reference sequence). The CDR3 spans 15 residues.

This clonotype was picked up a small number of times. The rearrangement joins TRBV27 to TRBJ1-2, with D maybe TRBD1 (6 bases). The germline CDR1 and CDR2 sequences are MNHEY and SMNVEV (reference sequence). This CDR3 is 14 amino acids long. V gave up 2 bases and J gave up 4 bases, with 11 bases separating them. The CDR3 sequence is CASSLRGDIYGYTF. The CDR3 nucleotides are TGTGCCAGCAGTTTAAGAGGGGACATCTATGGCTACACCTTC.

This clonotype was seen repeatedly, ten times or more. The chain combines TRBV5-1 with TRBJ2-5; 11 bases line up with TRBD2. V dropped 4 bases and J dropped 5; count of bases not matched to a gene: 10. The germline V gene has CDR1 SGHRS and CDR2 YFSETQ. The CDR3 is 16 residues long. CDR3 bases: TGCGCCAGCAGCCCAGTAGCGGGAGGGCCCTCGGAGACCCAGTACTTC. Translating it yields CASSPVAGGPSETQYF.

This chain uses TRBV4-1 with TRBJ2-7, with TRBD2 identical over 8 bases. The CDR3 contains 18 residues. With 1 base clipped from V and 2 bases from J, the junction kept 13 bases outside the gene matches. Germline V gene sequence: CDR1 MGHRA, CDR2 YSYEKL. CDR3 nucleotide sequence: TGCGCCAGCAGCCAAGCCGGTGGAATAGCGGGGCCCACCTACGAGCAGTACTTC. It specifies CASSQAGGIAGPTYEQYF.

The CDR3 DNA reads TGTGCCACCAGCAGAGGGGAGGGTTCGGTTACGGAGACCCAGTACTTC. It codes for CATSRGEGSVTETQYF. This chain connects TRBV15 to TRBJ2-5, with 7 positions matching TRBD2. The ends lost 1 base at V and 5 bases at J; junction bases unmatched: 10. Germline V gene lookup returns CDR1 LNHNV and CDR2 YYDKDF (reference sequence). CDR3 size: 16 residues.

In this sample, this clonotype turned up a few times. V usage is TRBV24-1 and J usage is TRBJ2-2; possibly TRBD1 for D (5 bases). Trimming took 8 bases from V and 6 from J, leaving 12 bases between them. CDR3 length: 13 amino acids. The germline V gene has CDR1 KGHDR and CDR2 SFDVKD. The CDR3 DNA reads TGTGCCACCAAAAAAGGGGATTCCGGGGAGCTGTTTTTT. This translates into CATKKGDSGELFF.

This clonotype was counted many times. The chain employs TRBV7-9 and TRBJ2-1; 10 bases are shared with TRBD2. This CDR3 has 16 amino acids. From germline, CDR1 is SEHNR and CDR2 FQNEAQ (reference sequence). The V and J ends lost 4 bases and 5 bases, in that order; junction bases with no gene match: 8. This CDR3 is CASSSLTSGKNNEQFF. CDR3 coding DNA: TGTGCCAGCAGCTCCTTAACTAGCGGGAAGAACAATGAGCAGTTCTTC.

The chain employs TRBV4-1 and TRBJ1-1; 7 nucleotides align to TRBD1. The germline CDR1 and CDR2 sequences are MGHRA and YSYEKL. With 2 bases clipped from V and 5 bases from J, the junction kept 14 bases outside the gene matches. The CDR3 runs 17 residues. The CDR3 loop is CASSQTRPTGLLTEAFF. The CDR3 nucleotides are TGCGCCAGCAGCCAAACGCGGCCGACAGGGCTTTTGACTGAAGCTTTCTTT.

The CDR3 DNA follows: TGTGCCTGGAGTGCGGGAATTTATGAGCAGTTCTTC. Protein: CAWSAGIYEQFF. This chain uses TRBV30 with TRBJ2-1; possible D gene TRBD2, 5 bases. Germline V gene sequence: CDR1 GTSNPN, CDR2 SVGIG (reference sequence). The length of the CDR3 is 12 residues. The V gene lost 1 base and the J gene lost 8 bases, with 9 bases spanning the gap.

In the case of this clonotype: A much larger clone differs from this one at a single base, so this may be a read error. The rearrangement joins TRBV29-1 to TRBJ1-1, with 7 bases lining up with TRBD1. The length of the CDR3 is 11 residues. The V gene's germline CDR1 is SQVTM and CDR2 ANQGSEA. CDR3 coding DNA: TGCAGCGTACGACAGGGCCCTGAAGCTCTCTTT. Translated, it gives CSVRQGPEALF.

This clonotype was observed at least ten times. The genes are TRBV13 and TRBJ2-7; 11 nucleotides agree with TRBD2. CDR3 length: 12 amino acids. Trimming at V came to 4 bases and at J to 13 bases, leaving 6 bases not matched to a gene. In germline, CDR1 is PRHDT, CDR2 FYEKMQ (reference sequence). The CDR3 coding sequence is TGTGCCAGCAGCTCTACTAGCGGGGGCCTATACTTC. As protein: CASSSTSGGLYF.

This clonotype was counted ten times or more. This chain uses TRBV28 with TRBJ2-7; maybe TRBD1 (6 bases). Germline CDR1 reads MDHEN; CDR2 reads SYDVKM. V gave up 6 bases and J gave up 2 bases, with 14 bases separating them. The CDR3 length is 14 residues. The CDR3 bases are TGTGCCAGCAGCCTCAGGGGTCGAACCTACGAGCAGTACTTC. This translates into CASSLRGRTYEQYF.

This clonotype was recorded many times. CDR3 sequence reads: CASSHELGAGSGEQYF. CDR3 DNA sequence: TGTGCCAGCAGCCACGAACTGGGGGCGGGGTCTGGGGAGCAGTACTTC. V is TRBV4-2 and J is TRBJ2-7; D may correspond to TRBD1 or TRBD2 (6 bases each). Per germline, CDR1 LGHNA and CDR2 YNFKEQ. The CDR3 covers 16 residues. Between the trimmed V and J ends, which lost 3 bases and 7 bases, there was a span of 22 bases.

This clonotype was detected many times. This chain links TRBV30 with TRBJ2-7; a possible D gene is TRBD2 (5 bases). CDR3 length: 14 residues. V was trimmed by 0 bases and J by 2 bases, leaving 11 bases between them. Germline lookup yields CDR1 GTSNPN and CDR2 SVGIG (reference sequence). The CDR3 region is CAWSVKGVPYEQYF. The CDR3 DNA is TGTGCCTGGAGTGTTAAGGGAGTCCCCTACGAGCAGTACTTC.

A remark on this clonotype: A much bigger clone sits one base away, suggesting this may be a read error. The CDR3 does not close with the conserved phenylalanine or tryptophan, likely indicating a read error. The J gene is TRBJ1-6, the V gene TRBV28; 8 nucleotides match TRBD1. The length of the CDR3 is 15 residues. CDR1 is MDHEN and CDR2 is SYDVKM in the germline V gene. The trim removed 3 bases at V and 8 bases at J, leaving 6 bases unmatched. CDR3 in amino acids: CASSFPQGAYSPLHV. For the CDR3, the DNA is TGTGCCAGCAGTTTCCCGCAGGGGGCTTATTCACCCCTCCACGTT.

This clonotype has at least ten counts. J is TRBJ1-1 and V is TRBV27; no firm D call. Trimming took off 0 bases at V and 3 bases at J, with 17 bases between the two ends. This CDR3 contains 17 residues. From germline, CDR1 is MNHEY and CDR2 SMNVEV (reference sequence). CDR3 in amino acids: CASSLSGQSSRDTEAFF. CDR3 DNA: TGTGCCAGCAGTTTATCTGGTCAATCGAGTCGGGACACTGAAGCTTTCTTT.

The chain uses TRBV4-3 and TRBJ2-2; a weak D match, TRBD1 (6 bases). The CDR3 has 13 residues. Germline-derived CDR1 and CDR2 are LGHNA and YSLEER. Here the CDR3 reads CAPGQTNTGELFF. The DNA for the CDR3 is TGCGCTCCGGGACAAACGAACACCGGGGAGCTGTTTTTT.

This clonotype has a handful of counts. CDR3 residues: CSAKGQETSYEQYF. CDR3 DNA: TGCAGTGCGAAGGGACAGGAGACCTCCTACGAGCAGTACTTC. This chain uses TRBV20-1 with TRBJ2-7; 8 nucleotides align to TRBD1. CDR3 length: 14 residues. V shed 6 bases, J shed 0 bases, and the junction held 7 bases outside the gene matches. Germline V gene lookup returns CDR1 DFQATT and CDR2 SNEGSKA (reference sequence).

J is TRBJ2-3 and V is TRBV20-1, with 8 bases that match TRBD2. The CDR3 is 18 amino acids. V gave up 4 bases and J gave up 4 bases; unmatched junction bases: 19. Germline values: CDR1 DFQATT, CDR2 SNEGSKA (reference sequence). The CDR3 reads CSAISGPSGRAPPDTQYF. The CDR3 DNA is TGCAGTGCTATTTCCGGGCCTAGCGGGCGCGCGCCCCCAGATACGCAGTATTTT.